A selection of T cell receptor beta chains follows, all from one sample in a study of T cell responses to AZD1222 COVID-19 vaccine. Here immunoSEQ multiplex PCR was the method, and the copy in TCRdb shows in-frame clones only, minus some. This sample has about 190,000 clones, with roughly nine tenths found just once. The sequencing used peripheral blood, collected on day 0 of AZD1222 vaccination. The source is an adult in good health. The CDR3 runs from the conserved cysteine through the conserved F or W. The D gene is left open where the match is weak. A row's size may be missing; if present it is once, few, many or a size class.

D	V	size	J	length	DNA	CDR3
NA	TRBV6-5	NA	TRBJ1-2	15	TGTGCCAGCAGACCCCCGGTGGGGCCTGGGGGTGGCTACACCTTC	CASRPPVGPGGGYTF
NA	TRBV7-2	NA	TRBJ2-5	14	TGTGCCAGCAGCTTCTTCGGCGGGGAAGAGACCCAGTACTTC	CASSFFGGEETQYF
NA	TRBV7-9	NA	TRBJ1-5	14	TGTGCCAGCAGCTTAGACAATGCGATTCAGCCCCAGCATTTT	CASSLDNAIQPQHF
NA	TRBV28	NA	TRBJ1-2	13	TGTGCCAGCAGTCCCCAAAAGGCTCGAAGCTACACCTTC	CASSPQKARSYTF
NA	TRBV19	NA	TRBJ2-3	15	TGTGCCAGTAGTATACAGTCTGCTAGCACAGATACGCAGTATTTT	CASSIQSASTDTQYF
NA	TRBV12-5	NA	TRBJ1-6	16	TGTGCTAGTGGTGCAACGAATGCCCCCGCAAATTCACCCCTCCACTTT	CASGATNAPANSPLHF
TRBD2	TRBV6-4	few	TRBJ2-2	13	TGTGCCAGCAGTGACGGGGGGGCCGGGGAGCTGTTTTTT	CASSDGGAGELFF
NA	TRBV7-8	NA	TRBJ2-6	16	TGTGCCAGCAGCTCCTGGGGCGGGGCTGGGGCCAACGTCCTGACTTTC	CASSSWGGAGANVLTF
NA	TRBV10-2	NA	TRBJ1-1	15	TGCGCCAGCAGTGAGTCTGGGGAACTGAACACTGAAGCTTTCTTT	CASSESGELNTEAFF
NA	TRBV30	NA	TRBJ1-2	13	TGTGCCTGGACCCCAGTCAAAAACTATGGCTACACCTTC	CAWTPVKNYGYTF
NA	TRBV6-5	NA	TRBJ1-4	15	TGTGCCAGCACCACTCGGAACAGTCCTTATGAAAAACTGTTTTTT	CASTTRNSPYEKLFF
TRBD1	TRBV6-4	NA	TRBJ2-4	17	TGTGCCAGCAGTGGTCCACAGGGGACGACAGTAAAAAACATTCAGTACTTC	CASSGPQGTTVKNIQYF
NA	TRBV10-3	few	TRBJ1-1	15	TGTGCCATCAGTGAGTCGGAACTGGGGAACACTGAAGCTTTCTTT	CAISESELGNTEAFF
NA	TRBV28	once	TRBJ1-5	13	TGTGCCAGCAGTTTACGGGGGGGTACGTCCCAGCATTTT	CASSLRGGTSQHF
TRBD1	TRBV27	NA	TRBJ1-2	15	TGTGCCAGCAGTTTCCTGGGACAGGGATCCTATGGCTACACCTTC	CASSFLGQGSYGYTF
NA	TRBV19	NA	TRBJ1-2	15	TGTGCCAGTAGTATATCAGCACAGGGCAACTATGGCTACACCTTC	CASSISAQGNYGYTF
NA	TRBV5-4	NA	TRBJ2-1	15	TGTGCCAGCAGCTTCAGCGGAAGCTCCTACAATGAGCAGTTCTTC	CASSFSGSSYNEQFF
TRBD2	TRBV4-1	NA	TRBJ2-1	16	TGCGCCAGCAGCCCCGCCGTGGGGGGGATTTACAATGAGCAGTTCTTC	CASSPAVGGIYNEQFF
TRBD1	TRBV7-2	NA	TRBJ2-7	16	TGTGCCAGCAGTTACAGGGGGCCTTCTATCTCCTACGAGCAGTACTTC	CASSYRGPSISYEQYF
NA	TRBV9	NA	TRBJ2-1	17	TGTGCCAGCAGCGTAGGGGGTATAGAGCCCTCCTACAATGAGCAGTTCTTC	CASSVGGIEPSYNEQFF
TRBD2	TRBV6-6	NA	TRBJ2-5	15	TGTGCCAGCAGTTATAGCGGGGGGACTACCGAGACCCAGTACTTC	CASSYSGGTTETQYF
TRBD1	TRBV6-6	NA	TRBJ2-2	15	TGTGCCAGCAGTAGGACAGGGGGCGCGGGCGGGGAGCTGTTTTTT	CASSRTGGAGGELFF
NA	TRBV20-1	NA	TRBJ1-5	14	TGCAGTGCTAGTATAAGCAGTAGCAATCAGCCCCAGCATTTT	CSASISSSNQPQHF
NA	TRBV9	NA	TRBJ2-5	15	TGTGCCAGCAGCGGGGGTGAAGGGAGGCAAGAGACCCAGTACTTC	CASSGGEGRQETQYF
TRBD2	TRBV19	NA	TRBJ2-3	13	TGTGCCACTCGGCTAGCGGTCACAGATACGCAGTATTTT	CATRLAVTDTQYF
NA	TRBV12-3/TRBV12-4	once	TRBJ2-7	11	TGTGCCAGCAGTAGGGCCCTCGGAAAGTACTTC	CASSRALGKYF
TRBD1	TRBV2	NA	TRBJ1-5	15	TGTGCCAGCAGTTCCATGGACAGGGACACTCAGCCCCAGCATTTT	CASSSMDRDTQPQHF
TRBD1	TRBV27	NA	TRBJ2-3	16	TGTGCCAGCAGTTCCCCCGGCGGGACAGGGCCAGATACGCAGTATTTT	CASSSPGGTGPDTQYF
NA	TRBV2	NA	TRBJ1-6	17	TGTGCCAGCAGCACCACCTCAGGGCAGTCTGTGAATTCACCCCTCCACTTT	CASSTTSGQSVNSPLHF
NA	TRBV11-3	NA	TRBJ2-2	15	TGTGCCAGCAGCACGTGGTCGTCAAACACCGGGGAGCTGTTTTTT	CASSTWSSNTGELFF
NA	TRBV2	NA	TRBJ2-7	13	TGTGCCAGTCGTTGGACAGAAATCTACGAGCAGTACTTC	CASRWTEIYEQYF
NA	TRBV20-1	NA	TRBJ1-1	11	TGCAGTGCCTTGTCTCAACCCGAAGCTTTCTTT	CSALSQPEAFF
NA	TRBV9	NA	TRBJ1-5	15	TGTGCCAGCAGCGTAGGTCTGGGATTGAGTCAGCCCCAGCATTTT	CASSVGLGLSQPQHF
NA	TRBV11-1	NA	TRBJ2-5	15	TGTGCCAGCAGCACGTGGGGGACGGACCAAGAGACCCAGTACTTC	CASSTWGTDQETQYF
NA	TRBV19	NA	TRBJ2-3	12	TGTGCCAGTAGTTCCCTCACGCGAACGCAGTATTTT	CASSSLTRTQYF
TRBD1	TRBV27	NA	TRBJ2-7	15	TGTGCCAGCAGTACACAGGGGACCCTAGGGTACGAGCAGTACTTC	CASSTQGTLGYEQYF
TRBD2	TRBV11-1	NA	TRBJ2-1	12	TGTGCAGCCGGGACTAATGGCAATGAGCAGTTCTTC	CAAGTNGNEQFF
TRBD2	TRBV5-4	NA	TRBJ2-1	16	TGTGCCAGCAGCAGGACTAGCGGGGCTCTATACAATGAGCAGTTCTTC	CASSRTSGALYNEQFF
NA	TRBV7-9	NA	TRBJ2-1	11	TGTGCCAGCAGGGTATACAATGAGCAGTTCTTC	CASRVYNEQFF
NA	TRBV21-1	NA	TRBJ2-3	15	TGTGCCAGCAGCACTTGGACAGACCTCACAGATACGCAGTATTTT	CASSTWTDLTDTQYF
NA	TRBV24-1	NA	TRBJ2-3	14	TGTGCCACCTCATCTGGGGGGATCCCAGATACGCAGTATTTT	CATSSGGIPDTQYF
NA	TRBV10-3	NA	TRBJ1-2	14	TGTGCCATCAGGAGACAGGAAGCTAACTATGGCTACACCTTC	CAIRRQEANYGYTF
NA	TRBV5-1	NA	TRBJ1-2	16	TGCGCCAGCAGCTTGGCCGGTAGCCTCGATAACTATGGCTACACCTTC	CASSLAGSLDNYGYTF
NA	TRBV7-9	once	TRBJ1-2	14	TGTGCCAGCAGCAACGCGGGAGGCCTCTATGGCTACACCTTC	CASSNAGGLYGYTF
NA	TRBV19	NA	TRBJ1-3	14	TGTGCCAGTAGCCCGAGAGGCTCTGGAAACACCATATATTTT	CASSPRGSGNTIYF
TRBD1	TRBV4-2	NA	TRBJ2-7	13	TGTGCCAGCAGCCGCTCAGGACAGGTCGAGCAGTACTTC	CASSRSGQVEQYF
NA	TRBV9	NA	TRBJ2-2	15	TGTGCCAGCAGCGCCCGGGAGCTCAACACCGGGGAGCTGTTTTTT	CASSARELNTGELFF
NA	TRBV13	NA	TRBJ2-1	16	TGTGCCAGCAGCTTGGTGGAGGGACGGCTGTACAATGAGCAGTTCTTC	CASSLVEGRLYNEQFF